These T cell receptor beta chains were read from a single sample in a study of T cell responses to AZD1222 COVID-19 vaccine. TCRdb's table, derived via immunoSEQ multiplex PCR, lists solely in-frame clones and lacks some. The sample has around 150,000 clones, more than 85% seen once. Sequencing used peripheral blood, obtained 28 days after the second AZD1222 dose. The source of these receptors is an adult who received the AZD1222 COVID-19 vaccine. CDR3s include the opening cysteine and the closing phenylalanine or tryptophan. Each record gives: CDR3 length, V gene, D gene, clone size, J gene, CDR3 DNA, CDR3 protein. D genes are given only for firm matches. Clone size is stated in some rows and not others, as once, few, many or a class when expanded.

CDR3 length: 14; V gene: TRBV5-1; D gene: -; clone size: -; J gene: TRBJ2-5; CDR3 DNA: TGCGCCAGCAGCTCAGGATACCCTGGGGAGACCCAGTACTTC; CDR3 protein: CASSSGYPGETQYF
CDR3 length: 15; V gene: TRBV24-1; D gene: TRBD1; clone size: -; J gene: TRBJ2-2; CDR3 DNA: TGTGCCACCAGCCCGGGACAGGATCTTACCGGGGAGCTGTTTTTT; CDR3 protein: CATSPGQDLTGELFF
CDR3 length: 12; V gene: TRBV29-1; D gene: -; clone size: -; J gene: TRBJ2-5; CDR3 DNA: TGCAGCGCCGGACAAGCCCGGGAGACCCAGTACTTC; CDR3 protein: CSAGQARETQYF
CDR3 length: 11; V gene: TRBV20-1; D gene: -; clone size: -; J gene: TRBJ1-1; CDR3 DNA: TGCAGTGCTAGAGAAGACTTTGAAGCTTTCTTT; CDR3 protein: CSAREDFEAFF
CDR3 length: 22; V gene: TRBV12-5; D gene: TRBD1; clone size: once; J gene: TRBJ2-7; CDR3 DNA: TGTGCTAGTGGTTTGGTAATATTGGACAGGGCAGCGGCCGGGATCAGCTCCTACGAGCAGTACTTC; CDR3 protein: CASGLVILDRAAAGISSYEQYF
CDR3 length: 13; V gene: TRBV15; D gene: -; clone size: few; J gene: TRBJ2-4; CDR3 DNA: TGTGCCACCAGCAGAGACGGCGAGGACATTCAGTACTTC; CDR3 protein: CATSRDGEDIQYF
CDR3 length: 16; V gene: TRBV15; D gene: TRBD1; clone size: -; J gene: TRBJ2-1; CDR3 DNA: TGTGCCACCAGGAGGGCCGGGACAGGGTCTCTCGATGAGCAGTTCTTC; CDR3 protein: CATRRAGTGSLDEQFF
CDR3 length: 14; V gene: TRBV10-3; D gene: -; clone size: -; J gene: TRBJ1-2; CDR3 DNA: TGTGCCATCAGGGGGCGGGACTCCGCAGAAGGCTACACCTTC; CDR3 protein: CAIRGRDSAEGYTF
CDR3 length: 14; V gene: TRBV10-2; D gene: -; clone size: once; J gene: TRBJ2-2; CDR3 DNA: TGCGCCAGCAGTGTTTTGGGGGAGGACGGGGAGCTGTTTTTT; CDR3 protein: CASSVLGEDGELFF
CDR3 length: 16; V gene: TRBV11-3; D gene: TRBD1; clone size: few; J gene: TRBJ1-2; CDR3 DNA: TGTGCCAGCAGCTTAGAACGGACAGGGGGCGACTATGGCTACACCTTC; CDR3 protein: CASSLERTGGDYGYTF
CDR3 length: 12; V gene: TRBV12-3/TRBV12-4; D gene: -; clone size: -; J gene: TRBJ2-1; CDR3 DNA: TGTGCCAGCAGTATGCGGGACAATGAGCAGTTCTTC; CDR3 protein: CASSMRDNEQFF
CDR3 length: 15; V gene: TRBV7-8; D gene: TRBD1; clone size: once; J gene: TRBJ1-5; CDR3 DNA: TGTGCCAGCAGCTGGTCGGGACAGTTAAATCAGCCCCAGCATTTT; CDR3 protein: CASSWSGQLNQPQHF
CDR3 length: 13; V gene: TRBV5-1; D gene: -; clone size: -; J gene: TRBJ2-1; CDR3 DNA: TGCGCCAGCAGCCCGAGCCCTAACAATGAGCAGTTCTTC; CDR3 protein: CASSPSPNNEQFF
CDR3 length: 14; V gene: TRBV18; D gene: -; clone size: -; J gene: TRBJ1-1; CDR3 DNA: TGTGCCAGCTCACCGGCACTCATGAACACTGAAGCTTTCTTT; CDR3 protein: CASSPALMNTEAFF
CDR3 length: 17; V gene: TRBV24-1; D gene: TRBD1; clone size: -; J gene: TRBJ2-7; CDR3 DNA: TGTGCCACCAGTTATTCTATACACCGGGACAGGGTTAACGAGCAGTACTTC; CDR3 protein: CATSYSIHRDRVNEQYF
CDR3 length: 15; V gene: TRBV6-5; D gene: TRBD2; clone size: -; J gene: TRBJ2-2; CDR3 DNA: TGTGCCAGCAGTCGCCCTGAGGCGGGAGTGTGGGAGCTGTTTTTT; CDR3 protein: CASSRPEAGVWELFF
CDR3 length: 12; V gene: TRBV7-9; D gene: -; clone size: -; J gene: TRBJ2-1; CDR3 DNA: TGTGCCAGCAGCTTAGTAGGCAATGAGCAGTTCTTC; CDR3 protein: CASSLVGNEQFF
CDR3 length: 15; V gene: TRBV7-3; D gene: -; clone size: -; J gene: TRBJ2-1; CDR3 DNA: TGTGCCAGCAGCTTAACCTTATCGGTTTACAATGAGCAGTTCTTC; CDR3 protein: CASSLTLSVYNEQFF
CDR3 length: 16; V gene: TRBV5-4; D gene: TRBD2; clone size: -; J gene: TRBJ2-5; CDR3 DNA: TGTGCCAGCTGCTTGTGGCGGGGGGGGGCCCAAGAGACCCAGTACTTC; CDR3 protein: CASCLWRGGAQETQYF